A selection of T cell receptor beta chains follows, all from one sample in a study of CD8 T cells in Susac syndrome. TCRdb reprocessed the immunoSEQ multiplex PCR reads with MiXCR, giving one entry per CDR3 protein. The profile covers 110,000 to 150,000 distinct CDR3 sequences, with 94% appearing a single time and over 0.25% taken by the ten largest. The sample taken for sequencing was CD8+ T cells from PBMCs. Source of these receptors: a human donor in good health. The CDR3 runs from the conserved cysteine through the conserved F or W. Each record gives: D gene, J gene, V gene, clone size, CDR3 DNA, CDR3 protein. The D gene is left open where the match is weak. Not every row has a clone size; where given, it reads once, few, many or a size class.

D: .
J: TRBJ2-3
V: TRBV3-1
size: .
DNA: TGTGCCAGCAGCCAAGAAACCAATCACAAACCTACAGATACGCAGTATTTT
CDR3: CASSQETNHKPTDTQYF

D: .
J: TRBJ1-1
V: TRBV30
size: .
DNA: TGTGCCTGGAGCGGAAACGGAGGTGCTTTCTTT
CDR3: CAWSGNGGAFF

D: .
J: TRBJ1-2
V: TRBV9
size: once
DNA: TGTGCCAGCAGCGCGGGGGGTTTGTCGGCCTATGGCTACACCTTC
CDR3: CASSAGGLSAYGYTF

D: .
J: TRBJ1-2
V: TRBV9
size: .
DNA: TGTGCCAGCAGCGCGATAGGGGGTAACTATGGCTACACCTTC
CDR3: CASSAIGGNYGYTF

D: .
J: TRBJ2-7
V: TRBV29-1
size: .
DNA: TGCAGCACAACCGGGACAAATTCCTACGAGCAGTACTTC
CDR3: CSTTGTNSYEQYF

D: .
J: TRBJ2-1
V: TRBV30
size: .
DNA: TGTGCCTGGAGTGGGGGACCACCGTACAATGAGCAGTTCTTC
CDR3: CAWSGGPPYNEQFF

D: .
J: TRBJ1-5
V: TRBV27
size: .
DNA: TGTGCCAGCAGTAAGGGGGTTGGTCAGCCCCAGCATTTT
CDR3: CASSKGVGQPQHF

D: TRBD2
J: TRBJ2-1
V: TRBV6-2/TRBV6-3
size: .
DNA: TGTGCCAGCAGTTTGACGGGAGGGCCCGCCAATGAGCAGTTCTTC
CDR3: CASSLTGGPANEQFF

D: TRBD2
J: TRBJ2-7
V: TRBV7-2
size: .
DNA: TGTGCCAGCAGCTTAGATAGCGGGAGTGTGTTCGAGCAGTACTTC
CDR3: CASSLDSGSVFEQYF

D: .
J: TRBJ2-1
V: TRBV27
size: once
DNA: TGTGCCAGCAGTTCGGGGGCGTATGAGCAGTTCTTC
CDR3: CASSSGAYEQFF

D: .
J: TRBJ2-1
V: TRBV13
size: .
DNA: TGTGCCAGCAGCTTACGGGCCTCTCCCGGACCTGAGCAGTTCTTC
CDR3: CASSLRASPGPEQFF

D: TRBD2
J: TRBJ2-2
V: TRBV15
size: .
DNA: TGTGCCACCAGCGGATGGACTAGCGGGAGTCGGGAGCTGTTTTTT
CDR3: CATSGWTSGSRELFF

D: TRBD2
J: TRBJ2-7
V: TRBV30
size: once
DNA: TGTGCCTGGAGTCTCCTAGCGGGAACTGAGGAGCAGTACTTC
CDR3: CAWSLLAGTEEQYF

D: TRBD1
J: TRBJ1-4
V: TRBV29-1
size: .
DNA: TGCAGCGCGGAAACCGGGACAGGGTTCGTAGAACTGTTTTTT
CDR3: CSAETGTGFVELFF

D: .
J: TRBJ2-7
V: TRBV27
size: .
DNA: TGTGCCAGCAGTTTATCAGGGAACCCCCTCTCCTACGAGCAGTACTTC
CDR3: CASSLSGNPLSYEQYF

D: .
J: TRBJ2-7
V: TRBV29-1
size: .
DNA: TGCAGCGTTGTTAGCCCCGACAGCACCTACGAGCAGTACTTC
CDR3: CSVVSPDSTYEQYF

D: TRBD1
J: TRBJ2-7
V: TRBV19
size: few
DNA: TGTGCCAGTAGTCCCGGGACAGGGGTCGAGCAGTACTTC
CDR3: CASSPGTGVEQYF

D: .
J: TRBJ2-2
V: TRBV12-3/TRBV12-4
size: .
DNA: TGTGCCAGCAGCAAAGGAGGCGGGGAGCTGTTTTTT
CDR3: CASSKGGGELFF

D: .
J: TRBJ2-7
V: TRBV13
size: .
DNA: TGTGCCAGCAGCTTAGAGCGGTTCTCCTACGAGCAGTACTTC
CDR3: CASSLERFSYEQYF

D: .
J: TRBJ2-5
V: TRBV9
size: .
DNA: TGTGCCAGCAGCGTAGGAGGAGGCGACCAAGAGACCCAGTACTTC
CDR3: CASSVGGGDQETQYF

D: .
J: TRBJ2-7
V: TRBV19
size: .
DNA: TGTGCCAGTAGCGGGCTCGGGAGCTCCTACGAGCAGTACTTC
CDR3: CASSGLGSSYEQYF

D: .
J: TRBJ1-5
V: TRBV27
size: .
DNA: TGTGCCAGCAGTTTATCGGTTGATGACTATAGCAATCAGCCCCAGCATTTT
CDR3: CASSLSVDDYSNQPQHF

D: .
J: TRBJ2-7
V: TRBV7-6
size: .
DNA: TGTGCCAGCAGCTTATTTAGGACCTACGAGCAGTACTTC
CDR3: CASSLFRTYEQYF

D: TRBD1
J: TRBJ1-5
V: TRBV20-1
size: once
DNA: TGCAGTGCTAAGGACAGGGGGAGCAATCAGCCCCAGCATTTT
CDR3: CSAKDRGSNQPQHF

D: .
J: TRBJ2-7
V: TRBV6-6
size: .
DNA: TGTGCCAGCAGTTCGAGGCCGAACTACGAGCAGTACTTC
CDR3: CASSSRPNYEQYF

D: TRBD2
J: TRBJ2-3
V: TRBV20-1
size: .
DNA: TGCAGTGCTAGAAGACTAGCGGGAGATGATACGCAGTATTTT
CDR3: CSARRLAGDDTQYF

D: .
J: TRBJ2-2
V: TRBV28
size: .
DNA: TGTGCCAGCAGTTTCTATGCGAACACCGGGGAGCTGTTTTTT
CDR3: CASSFYANTGELFF

D: .
J: TRBJ2-5
V: TRBV7-8
size: .
DNA: TGTGCCAGCAGCTTAGTTAGGACCCTCGAGACCCAGTACTTC
CDR3: CASSLVRTLETQYF

D: .
J: TRBJ1-4
V: TRBV6-5
size: .
DNA: TGTGCCAGCAGTTACACCTCAGGTGGAAAACTGTTTTTT
CDR3: CASSYTSGGKLFF

D: .
J: TRBJ2-7
V: TRBV19
size: .
DNA: TGTGCCAGTAGTCCCCAGGTGGGCTCCTACGAGCAGTACTTC
CDR3: CASSPQVGSYEQYF

D: TRBD2
J: TRBJ2-7
V: TRBV29-1
size: once
DNA: TGCAGCGGAGAAGCGGGAAGTCGGGAGCAGTACTTC
CDR3: CSGEAGSREQYF

D: .
J: TRBJ1-2
V: TRBV29-1
size: .
DNA: TGCAGCGTACAAGACAGGAGCAACTATGGCTACACCTTC
CDR3: CSVQDRSNYGYTF

D: .
J: TRBJ2-1
V: TRBV5-1
size: .
DNA: TGCGCCAGCAGCTTGGAAGGGGTGGGTCTCAATGAGCAGTTCTTC
CDR3: CASSLEGVGLNEQFF

D: .
J: TRBJ2-1
V: TRBV29-1
size: .
DNA: TGCAGCGCCAATACAGGGCACAATGAGCAGTTCTTC
CDR3: CSANTGHNEQFF

D: TRBD2
J: TRBJ2-7
V: TRBV27
size: .
DNA: TGTGCCAGCAGTTTAATTAGTAGCGGGAGCTCCTACGAGCAGTACTTC
CDR3: CASSLISSGSSYEQYF

D: .
J: TRBJ2-1
V: TRBV15
size: .
DNA: TGTGCCACCAGCAGAGCCTCGGACTATGAGCAGTTCTTC
CDR3: CATSRASDYEQFF

D: TRBD2
J: TRBJ2-3
V: TRBV9
size: .
DNA: TGTGCCAGCAGCGCCTCTAGCGGCACCCTCACAGATACGCAGTATTTT
CDR3: CASSASSGTLTDTQYF

D: .
J: TRBJ2-2
V: TRBV4-3
size: .
DNA: TGCGCCAGCAGCCAAGAACCTCACGGGGTGAAAGGGGAGCTGTTTTTT
CDR3: CASSQEPHGVKGELFF

D: .
J: TRBJ1-1
V: TRBV27
size: few
DNA: TGTGCCAGCAGTTCTGGGGCTGAAGCTTTCTTT
CDR3: CASSSGAEAFF